This TCR beta chain was sequenced during a study of Ad26.COV2.S vaccination and SARS-CoV-2 variants. Study at large: By the intramuscular route, Ad26.COV2.S was given once, or twice 56 days apart. Study outcomes and limitations: Vaccinated and placebo-treated recipients had similar non-spike TCR breadth.

Assay used: immunoSEQ multiplex PCR; TCRdb lists only in-frame clones, some missing. The sample has about 330,000 clones, 85% to 90% seen once; the top ten hold about 5%. Regarding treatment: around 19 received Ad26.COV2.S at low or high dose, single or two shots; five or six received placebo; per-sample allocation not given. The samples date from day 63 after the first vaccine or placebo injection. An adult aged 18-55 years in Boston served as the donor. This clone has a single count. Its antigen is currently unknown. This CDR3 is 18 amino acids long. The V gene lost 5 bases and the J gene lost 3 bases, with 26 bases spanning the gap. The germline V gene has CDR1 PRHDT and CDR2 FYEKMQ (reference sequence).

Sample: peripheral blood, taken in a trial of Ad26.COV2.S vaccine versus placebo. This receptor was obtained from a person between 18 and 60 years old who received the Ad26.COV2.S COVID-19 vaccine or a placebo. The chain links TRBV13 to TRBJ2-7; D tentatively fits TRBD1 or TRBD2 (6 bases each). CDR3: CASSRRNIGREGGYEQYF. CDR3 DNA: TGTGCCAGCAGCCGCCGAAACATCGGGCGGGAAGGGGGCTACGAGCAGTACTTC.